These 5 T cell receptor beta chains came from one sample sequenced in a study of cytomegalovirus exposure and HLA in healthy donors. With 60 Vbeta and 13 Jbeta primers, the PCR was carried out. Sequencing was performed with immunoSEQ multiplex PCR; in TCRdb, only in-frame clones are kept and a portion is missing. The sample holds some 140,000 clones; around three quarters are singletons and the top ten take 5% to 8.5%. Sequenced sample: PBMCs. The receptors here all came from a middle-aged man in good health and CMV-seropositive.

The sample holds one count of this clone. The chain combines TRBV19 with TRBJ2-7; D is possibly TRBD1 (7 bases). The CDR3 covers 16 residues. Germline values: CDR1 LNHDA, CDR2 SQIVND (reference sequence). Trimming shortened V by 8 bases and J by 1 base, and 21 bases separated the two germline ends. This chain's CDR3 is CASSHRGGKRSYEQYF. In DNA form, the CDR3 reads TGTGCCAGTTCCCACAGGGGAGGAAAACGGTCCTACGAGCAGTACTTC.

This clone has just a few counts. CDR3 in DNA: TGTGCCAGCGAGGGCAGCGGGAGAACCGGGGAGCTGTTTTTT. Protein product: CASEGSGRTGELFF. The J gene is TRBJ2-2, the V gene TRBV2, with 8 bases aligning to TRBD2. Germline V CDR1 and CDR2: SNHLY, FYNNEI. The CDR3 contains 14 residues. Trimming removed 8 bases from V and 5 bases from J; junction bases left unmatched: 7.

The V gene is TRBV5-1, the J gene TRBJ2-5; 10 bases line up with TRBD1. The DNA end is more similar to TRBJ2-7, so the J call may be wrong. The V gene's germline CDR1 is SGHRS and CDR2 YFSETQ. The CDR3 covers 14 residues. CDR3 protein: CASSWDRGPYEQYF. The CDR3 nucleotides are TGCGCCAGCAGCTGGGACAGGGGTCCCTACGAGCAGTACTTC.

The chain recombines TRBV5-1 with TRBJ1-1, with D possibly being TRBD1 (5 bases). The CDR3 contains 14 residues. Germline V gene lookup returns CDR1 SGHRS and CDR2 YFSETQ. The V and J ends lost 4 bases and 4 bases respectively, with 14 bases between them. The CDR3 nucleotides are TGCGCCAGCAGCGACCCGCAGGGAGGCACTGAAGCTTTCTTT. Its translation is CASSDPQGGTEAFF.

This clone was recorded a few times. One junction end does not reproduce the germline sequence, and a read error may be involved. The gene calls are TRBV4-1 and TRBJ1-1; possibly TRBD1 for D (5 bases). The CDR3 length is 11 residues. CDR1 MGHRA and CDR2 YSYEKL come from the germline V gene. CDR3 DNA: TGCGCCAGCAGCCCTGGGCGGAGACAGCTTTTT. Protein product: CASSPGRRQLF.